The present T cell receptor (beta chain) was sequenced within a study of shared clonotypes between healthy human individuals. Of note for this clone: The antigen remains unidentified.

Whole-study results and caveats: Having only a few donors restricted how much genetic and exposure-history diversity was captured.

Naive-designated CD8 cells lacked CD45RO, were positively enriched for CCR7, and omitted terminally differentiated effector memory CD45RA+ cells. Trimming cost V 4 bases and J 2 bases, with 10 bases left between them. CDR1 is SGDLS and CDR2 is YYNGEE in the germline V gene. There are 13 residues in the CDR3. TCRdb keeps only in-frame clones here, not all; method: immunoSEQ multiplex PCR. The repertoire holds around 1.9 million clones, with roughly 91% as singletons. The receptor was derived from a man between 18 and 35 years old in good health. Some clones in this sample may be carry-over from other donors' samples. This sequence joins TRBV9 and TRBJ2-7, with no clear D. What was sequenced was naive CD8+ T cells from PBMCs. CDR3 loop: CASSPDGAYEQYF. CDR3 bases: TGTGCCAGCAGCCCAGATGGAGCCTACGAGCAGTACTTC.